This T cell receptor (beta chain) was found in a study of T cell repertoires in cytomegalovirus infection (dated by TCRdb to about 2019). General notes on the study: Peptide stimulations targeted recently identified HLA-C-restricted CMV epitopes, whose presentation resists viral immunomodulation, together with well-studied HLA-B-restricted epitopes. Because public TCR beta signatures pointed to carriage of CMV infection together with the matching HLA type, the HLA type of each donor mattered for the analysis. Beyond this particular receptor, the publication reports: The ex vivo response was dominated by HLA-C-restricted CMV-specific TCR beta clonotypes, which also provided the single most frequent clonotype in two of eight donors. Cumulative frequency of public TCR beta family members discriminated carriers of CMV infection plus the relevant HLA type in this cohort and an independent roughly 330-donor cohort.

Details on this clonotype: No cognate antigen has been identified for it. No per-base quality is available; no much larger clone lies one base away.

What this sample's treatment or condition label stands for: in vitro stimulation with specific CMV peptide epitopes to enrich CMV-specific T cells. The V end loses 2 bases and the J end loses 1 base, and a stretch of 8 bases separates them. Reading from cysteine to phenylalanine, the CDR3 counts 14 amino acids. Only the CDR3 DNA is retained, 42 bases long and in frame from the first base. The germline V gene gives CDR1 as ENHRY and CDR2 as SYGVKD. The sample was run on an Illumina HiSeq 1500. Clones were called with MiXCR by TCRdb after fastp trimmed the public reads at Q25, and only in-frame beta chains were retained. Every distinct CDR3 protein forms one entry, paired with its most common genes and DNA. Counted in this sample were around 750,000 distinct CDR3 sequences; around a third of them appeared once. The top ten clones comprise about an eighth of the sample.

Sequenced material: cultured CD8+ T cells from PBMCs, taken from culture after CMV antigen stimulation. The chain couples TRBV10-3 to TRBJ1-1; the D gene assignment is ambiguous. The receptor was derived from a human donor in good health (CMV status not recorded). Some clones in this sample may be carry-over from other donors' samples. The encoded CDR3 is CAISERLSNTEAFF. The DNA is as follows: TGTGCCATCAGTGAGCGGTTATCGAACACTGAAGCTTTCTTT.